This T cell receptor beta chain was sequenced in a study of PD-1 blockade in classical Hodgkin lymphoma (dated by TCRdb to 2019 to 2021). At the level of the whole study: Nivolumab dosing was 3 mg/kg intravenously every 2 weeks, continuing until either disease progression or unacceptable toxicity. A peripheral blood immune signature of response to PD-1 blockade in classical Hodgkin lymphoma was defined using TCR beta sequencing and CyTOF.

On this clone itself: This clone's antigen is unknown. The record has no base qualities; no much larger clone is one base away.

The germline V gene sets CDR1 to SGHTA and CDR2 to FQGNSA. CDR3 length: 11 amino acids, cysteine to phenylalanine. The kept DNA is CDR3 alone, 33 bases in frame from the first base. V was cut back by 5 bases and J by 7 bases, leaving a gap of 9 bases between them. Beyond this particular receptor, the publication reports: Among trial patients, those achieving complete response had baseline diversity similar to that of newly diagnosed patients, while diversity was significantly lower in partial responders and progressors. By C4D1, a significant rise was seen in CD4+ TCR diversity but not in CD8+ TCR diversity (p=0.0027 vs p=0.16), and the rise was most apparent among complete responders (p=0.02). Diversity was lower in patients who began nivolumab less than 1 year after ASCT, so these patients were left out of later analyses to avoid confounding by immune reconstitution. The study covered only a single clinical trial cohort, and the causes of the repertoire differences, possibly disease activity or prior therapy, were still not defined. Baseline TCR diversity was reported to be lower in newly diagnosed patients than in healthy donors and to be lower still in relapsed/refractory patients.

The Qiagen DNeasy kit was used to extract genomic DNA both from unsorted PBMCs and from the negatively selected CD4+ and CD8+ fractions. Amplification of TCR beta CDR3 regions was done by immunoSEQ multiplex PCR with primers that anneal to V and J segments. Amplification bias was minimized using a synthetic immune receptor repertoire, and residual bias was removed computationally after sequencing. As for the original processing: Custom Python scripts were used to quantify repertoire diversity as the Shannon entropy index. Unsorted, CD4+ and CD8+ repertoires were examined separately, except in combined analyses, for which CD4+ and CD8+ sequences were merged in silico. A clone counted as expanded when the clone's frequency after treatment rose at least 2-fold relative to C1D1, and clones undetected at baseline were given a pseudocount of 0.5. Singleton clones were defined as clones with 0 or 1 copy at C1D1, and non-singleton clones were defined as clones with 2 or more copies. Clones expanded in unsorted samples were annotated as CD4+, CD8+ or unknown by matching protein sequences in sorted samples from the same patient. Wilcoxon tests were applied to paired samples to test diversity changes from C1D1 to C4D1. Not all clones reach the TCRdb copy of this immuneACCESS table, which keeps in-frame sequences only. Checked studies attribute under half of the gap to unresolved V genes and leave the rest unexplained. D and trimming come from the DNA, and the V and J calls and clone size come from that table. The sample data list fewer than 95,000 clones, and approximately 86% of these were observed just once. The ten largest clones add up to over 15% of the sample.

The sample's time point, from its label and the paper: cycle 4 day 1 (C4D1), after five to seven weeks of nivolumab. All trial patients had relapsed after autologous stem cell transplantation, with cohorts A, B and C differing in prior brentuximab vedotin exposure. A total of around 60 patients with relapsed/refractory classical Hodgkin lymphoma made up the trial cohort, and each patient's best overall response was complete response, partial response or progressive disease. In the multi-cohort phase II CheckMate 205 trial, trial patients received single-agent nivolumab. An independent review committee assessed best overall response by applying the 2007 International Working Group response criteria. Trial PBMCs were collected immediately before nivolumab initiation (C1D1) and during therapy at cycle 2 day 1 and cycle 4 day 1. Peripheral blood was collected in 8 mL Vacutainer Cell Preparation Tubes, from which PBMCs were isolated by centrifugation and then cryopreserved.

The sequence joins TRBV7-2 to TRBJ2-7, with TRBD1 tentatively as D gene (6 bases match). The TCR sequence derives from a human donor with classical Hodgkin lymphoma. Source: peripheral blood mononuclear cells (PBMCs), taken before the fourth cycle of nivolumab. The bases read TGTGCCAGCAGCGCCACAGGGGAGCAGTACTTC. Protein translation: CASSATGEQYF.